This T cell receptor beta chain was captured in a study of blood T cell repertoires in COVID-19. About the research overall: The origin of the acute and convalescent COVID-19 samples was the United States, Italy and Spain. The analysed material was cDNA or gDNA that came from T cells, B-cell-depleted T cells, or PBMCs.

Original data processing: Estimates of nucleated cell counts were drawn from the amplification of reference gene primers. The table came from immunoSEQ multiplex PCR; TCRdb's copy has only in-frame clones and leaves some out. V and J calls and clone size are those listed in that table; D and trimming were worked out from the DNA. Of hundreds of thousands of clones listed, 80% to 90% are singletons. Enrolled through a virtual design, the participants were between roughly 18 and 90 years of age and came from approximately 25 US areas. Sequences were obtained from PBMCs or T cells enriched from blood (not recorded which). This receptor was identified in a woman aged 40 to 50 with acute COVID-19.

The CDR3 region is CSVVTGSQYNEQFF. CDR3 nucleotide sequence: TGCAGCGTGGTGACAGGGTCACAATACAATGAGCAGTTCTTC. The rearrangement links TRBV29-1 to TRBJ2-1; TRBD1 matches at 7 bases. V was clipped by 6 bases and J by 4 bases; unmatched bases: 9. CDR3 length: 14 amino acids. Germline CDR1 and CDR2: SQVTM and ANQGSEA.